This passage covers 24 T cell receptor beta chains from one sample sequenced in a study of cytomegalovirus exposure and HLA in healthy donors. Primers included in the PCR were 60 Vbeta and 13 Jbeta primers. Produced via immunoSEQ multiplex PCR; TCRdb's table is partial and in-frame only. The table includes approximately 190,000 clones, under 90% detected once. The sequencing input was PBMCs. The source is a boy aged 2 to 10 in good health and CMV-seronegative.

V usage is TRBV4-1 and J usage is TRBJ1-2, with 9 bases matching TRBD1. Germline V gene lookup returns CDR1 MGHRA and CDR2 YSYEKL. J was trimmed by 8 bases and V by 0 bases; bases with no gene match: 7. The CDR3 loop spans 15 amino acids. DNA of the CDR3: TGCGCCAGCAGCCAAGAGCGTACAGGGGGCGGGGGCTACACCTTC. It codes for CASSQERTGGGGYTF.

J is TRBJ1-6 and V is TRBV6-5, with D possibly matching TRBD1 (5 bases). Germline V gene lookup returns CDR1 MNHEY and CDR2 SVGAGI. The germline V and J ends were trimmed by 2 bases and 9 bases, with 11 bases remaining between them. The CDR3 is 14 residues long. The CDR3 DNA sequence: TGTGCCAGCAGTTACAGGGGTGTTCCTTCACCCCTCCACTTT. It yields the protein CASSYRGVPSPLHF.

This sequence joins TRBV18 and TRBJ1-4; maybe TRBD1 (5 bases). The CDR3 has 18 amino acids. V lost 1 base, J lost 2 bases, and 17 bases lay in between. CDR1 is KGHSH and CDR2 is LQKENI in the germline V gene. The CDR3 protein is CASSPRRQIVATNEKLFF. In DNA form, the CDR3 reads TGTGCCAGCTCACCACGAAGACAGATCGTCGCTACTAATGAAAAACTGTTTTTT.

V is TRBV6-5 and J is TRBJ1-2; tentatively, D is TRBD1 (6 bases). CDR3 length: 14 amino acids. Trimming took off 2 bases at V and 8 bases at J, with 15 bases between the two ends. Germline CDR1 is MNHEY and CDR2 is SVGAGI. The CDR3 bases are TGTGCCAGCAGTTACGTAAGGGCAGGGGCCGGCTACACCTTC. It specifies CASSYVRAGAGYTF.

The chain is built from TRBV15 and TRBJ2-1; 9 positions match TRBD2. V lost 1 base to trimming and J lost 7 bases; unmatched junction nucleotides: 5. Germline CDR1 and CDR2: LNHNV and YYDKDF (reference sequence). CDR3 length equals 15 residues. In DNA, the CDR3 is TGTGCCACCAGCAGAGGGGGCGGGGGGGCGAATGAGCAGTTCTTC. Protein: CATSRGGGGANEQFF.

The chain couples TRBV4-2 to TRBJ2-5, with 10 bases that match TRBD2. Near its end, the DNA agrees better with TRBJ2-7, so the J call may be wrong. Germline loops: CDR1 LGHNA, CDR2 YNFKEQ. This CDR3 is built from 16 residues. Here the CDR3 reads CASSQSTAGGSYEQYF. The CDR3 bases are TGTGCCAGCAGCCAATCGACAGCGGGGGGGTCCTACGAGCAGTACTTC.

The V gene is TRBV4-1, the J gene TRBJ2-7, with 11 bases identical to TRBD2. V was clipped by 3 bases and J by 2 bases; unmatched bases: 3. Germline V gene lookup returns CDR1 MGHRA and CDR2 YSYEKL. The CDR3 contains 15 residues. CDR3 amino acids: CASSHRLAGPYEQYF. In DNA, the CDR3 is TGCGCCAGCAGCCACCGACTAGCGGGGCCCTACGAGCAGTACTTC.

The V gene is TRBV5-1, the J gene TRBJ1-2, with 8 bases that match TRBD1. Germline assignment: CDR1 SGHRS and CDR2 YFSETQ. The CDR3 is made up of 13 amino acids. V dropped 3 bases and J dropped 6; count of bases not matched to a gene: 4. In DNA form, the CDR3 reads TGCGCCAGCAGCTACGGACAGGGCGATGGCTACACCTTC. Translation: CASSYGQGDGYTF.

The rearrangement joins TRBV25-1 to TRBJ1-1, with TRBD1 as a possible D gene (5 bases). The CDR3 spans 12 residues. The ends were cut back, 1 base at V and 6 bases at J, with 6 bases in the middle. Germline CDR1 reads MGHDK; CDR2 reads SYGVNS. The CDR3: CASSEWGAEAFF. The CDR3 region has the DNA TGTGCCAGCAGTGAATGGGGGGCTGAAGCTTTCTTT. The variable domain in full, completed from reference TRBV25-1 and TRBJ1-1, reads EADIYQTPRYLVIGTGKKITLECSQTMGHDKMYWYQQDPGMELHLIHYSYGVNSTEKGDLSSESTVSRIRTEHFPLTLESARPSHTSQYLCASSEWGAEAFFGQGTRLTVV.

The chain is built from TRBV5-4 and TRBJ1-4; 9 nucleotides match TRBD1. The junction had 3 bases not matched to a gene; V was cut back by 4 bases and J by 8 bases. From germline, CDR1 is SGHNT and CDR2 YYREEE (reference sequence). The CDR3 has 13 residues. This CDR3 reads CASSRTGEEKLFF. DNA for the CDR3: TGTGCCAGCAGCAGGACAGGGGAAGAAAAACTGTTTTTT.

The rearrangement uses TRBV5-5 and TRBJ1-1; no clear D. Per germline, CDR1 SGHKS and CDR2 YYEKEE (reference sequence). The CDR3 consists of 11 residues. V lost 4 bases to trimming and J lost 5 bases, with 6 bases between them. The CDR3 DNA reads TGTGCCAGCAGCCACGGGACTGAAGCTTTCTTT. This sequence encodes CASSHGTEAFF.

The CDR3, as DNA: TGTGCCAGCAGCCGCGGGCCCGAGGTCCGCAATGAGCAGTTCTTC. This sequence encodes CASSRGPEVRNEQFF. The gene calls are TRBV27 and TRBJ2-1, with D possibly matching TRBD2 (5 bases). V was shortened by 6 bases and J by 6 bases, with 18 bases between the two germline ends. CDR3 length equals 15 residues. The germline V gene encodes CDR1 MNHEY and CDR2 SMNVEV (reference sequence).

This sequence joins TRBV29-1 and TRBJ1-2; D is perhaps TRBD1 (6 bases). CDR1 and CDR2 from the germline V gene are SQVTM and ANQGSEA. V was cut by 1 base and J by 0 bases, with 12 bases left in between. This CDR3 is 15 amino acids long. CDR3: CSVEGGGGANYGYTF. The CDR3 DNA reads TGCAGCGTTGAAGGGGGAGGGGGTGCTAACTATGGCTACACCTTC.

This clone was counted a few times. The rearrangement links TRBV7-8 to TRBJ1-1, with TRBD1 as a possible D gene (6 bases). From germline, CDR1 is SGHVS and CDR2 FQNEAQ. This CDR3 has 13 amino acids. V lost 0 bases to trimming and J lost 6 bases, with 8 bases between them. This CDR3 is CASSLAQGPEAFF. The CDR3 DNA reads TGTGCCAGCAGCTTAGCGCAGGGGCCTGAAGCTTTCTTT.

The genes are TRBV5-1 and TRBJ2-3; 9 bases map to TRBD2. Germline values: CDR1 SGHRS, CDR2 YFSETQ. CDR3 length equals 16 residues. V trimming: 0 bases; J trimming: 2 bases; junction bases outside the gene matches: 4. This CDR3 is CASSLGTSAVTDTQYF. The DNA of the CDR3 is TGCGCCAGCAGCTTGGGGACTAGCGCCGTCACAGATACGCAGTATTTT.

The gene calls are TRBV10-3 and TRBJ1-1; the D gene is possibly TRBD1 (5 bases). V was trimmed by 8 bases and J by 7 bases, leaving 17 bases between them. CDR1 is ENHRY, CDR2 SYGVKD, per germline. CDR3 length: 13 residues. CDR3 DNA sequence: TGTGCCATCGGTCAGGGATCAGTCGGTGAAGCTTTCTTT. Amino acid sequence: CAIGQGSVGEAFF.

The table lists this clone with a count of one. The rearrangement links TRBV18 to TRBJ2-7, with D possibly TRBD1 on 5 matching bases. Germline V gene data show CDR1 as KGHSH and CDR2 as LQKENI. Trimming stripped 0 bases from V and 7 bases from J, with 13 bases between. This CDR3 contains 14 residues. Written as DNA, the CDR3 is TGTGCCAGCTCACCACCCGCCAGGGTACAGGAGCAGTACTTC. Translation: CASSPPARVQEQYF.

The V gene is TRBV7-2, the J gene TRBJ2-7; D might be TRBD1 (5 bases). CDR3 length equals 13 residues. Trimming took off 5 bases at V and 4 bases at J, with 12 bases between the two ends. Germline CDR1 SGHTA, CDR2 FQGNSA. CDR3 DNA: TGTGCCAGCAGCCTGCGACAGACGTACGAGCAGTACTTC. The encoded protein is CASSLRQTYEQYF.

The chain joins TRBV28 to TRBJ2-3; TRBD1 aligns across 10 bases. V dropped 6 bases and J dropped 4; count of bases not matched to a gene: 13. Germline V lookup: CDR1 MDHEN, CDR2 SYDVKM. The length of the CDR3 is 17 residues. This CDR3 is CASSQSRTGGNSDTQYF. CDR3 DNA: TGTGCCAGCAGCCAATCTCGGACAGGGGGTAATTCAGATACGCAGTATTTT.

This clone has just one count. The genes are TRBV5-5 and TRBJ1-1; D unclear. V was cut by 2 bases and J by 4 bases, with 6 bases left in between. Germline V lookup: CDR1 SGHKS, CDR2 YYEKEE (reference sequence). The CDR3 contains 12 residues. CDR3 DNA sequence: TGTGCCAGCAGCTTCTCAGGCACTGAAGCTTTCTTT. It translates to CASSFSGTEAFF. Complete variable domain (other parts from reference TRBV5-5 and TRBJ1-1): DAGVTQSPTHLIKTRGQQVTLRCSPISGHKSVSWYQQVLGQGPQFIFQYYEKEERGRGNFPDRFSARQFPNYSSELNVNALLLGDSALYLCASSFSGTEAFFGQGTRLTVV.

This clone was observed a few times. The chain couples TRBV7-8 to TRBJ1-3; D unresolved. The CDR3 totals 13 residues. Trimming cost V 2 bases and J 4 bases, with 6 bases left between them. Germline V gives CDR1 SGHVS, CDR2 FQNEAQ. The CDR3 DNA is TGTGCCAGCAGCTTATATTCGGGAAACACCATATATTTT. It codes for CASSLYSGNTIYF.

The V and J genes are TRBV2 and TRBJ1-3; D gene unclear. The CDR3 has 12 amino acids. Germline V lookup: CDR1 SNHLY, CDR2 FYNNEI. Trimming removed 8 bases at V and 0 bases at J, with 5 bases between. The CDR3 sequence: CASAISGNTIYF. CDR3 DNA sequence: TGTGCCAGCGCTATCTCTGGAAACACCATATATTTT.

The CDR3 bases are TGTGCAAGTCGCTTAGCGGGGATAGCGGGGGTCCTCCAAGAGACCCAGTACTTC. Its protein is CASRLAGIAGVLQETQYF. The chain uses TRBV12-2 and TRBJ2-5; the D call of TRBD2 is as the table states it, not checked on the DNA. TRBV12-2 has pseudogene status. This CDR3 is 18 amino acids long.

The chain joins TRBV9 to TRBJ2-7, with 8 bases fitting TRBD1. CDR3 length: 13 residues. Germline V gene data show CDR1 as SGDLS and CDR2 as YYNGEE. V dropped 4 bases and J dropped 6; count of bases not matched to a gene: 6. The CDR3 loop reads CASSQGAGGEQYF. CDR3 nucleotides: TGTGCCAGCAGCCAGGGGGCTGGAGGCGAGCAGTACTTC.